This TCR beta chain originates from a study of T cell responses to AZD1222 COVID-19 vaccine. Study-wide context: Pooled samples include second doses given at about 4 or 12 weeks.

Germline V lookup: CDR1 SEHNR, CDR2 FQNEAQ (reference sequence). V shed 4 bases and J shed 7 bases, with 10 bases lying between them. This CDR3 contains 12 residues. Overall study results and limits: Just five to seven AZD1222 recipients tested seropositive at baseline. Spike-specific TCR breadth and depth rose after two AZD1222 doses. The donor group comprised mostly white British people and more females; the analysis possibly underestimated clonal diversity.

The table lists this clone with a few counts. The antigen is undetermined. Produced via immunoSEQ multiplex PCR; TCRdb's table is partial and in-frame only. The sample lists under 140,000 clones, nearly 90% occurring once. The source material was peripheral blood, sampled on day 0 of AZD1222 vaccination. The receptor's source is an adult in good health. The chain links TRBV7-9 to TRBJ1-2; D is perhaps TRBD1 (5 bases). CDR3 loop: CASSWETAGYTF. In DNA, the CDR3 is TGTGCCAGCAGCTGGGAGACAGCTGGCTACACCTTC.